The 32 T cell receptor beta chains presented below share a single source sample, sequenced in a study of CD8+ T cells in alopecia areata. Treatment meaning: oral pan-JAK inhibitor, 5-10 mg twice daily. Extraction of RNA preceded its reverse transcription into cDNA, which served as the sequencing template. The assay was immunoSEQ multiplex PCR, and TCRdb's table has in-frame clones only and misses some. The sample has about 200,000 clones; 50% to 60% are singletons. The specimen comprised CD4+ T cells sorted from blood, sampled at week 4, from a patient treated with tofacitinib. The receptors originated from a human donor with alopecia areata.

Remarks on this clone: Other DNA sequences in this sample translate to the same CDR3. This sequence joins TRBV5-6 and TRBJ1-2; tentative D call: TRBD1 (5 bases). Trimming pared 0 bases from V and 5 bases from J, leaving 8 bases between. The germline gives CDR1 SGHDT, CDR2 YYEEEE. The CDR3 is 13 residues long. CDR3 DNA sequence: TGTGCCAGCAGCTTGGGACAGAATTATGGCTACACCTTC. Its protein is CASSLGQNYGYTF.

This rearrangement joins TRBV29-1 to TRBJ2-2; D is undetermined. Germline lookup yields CDR1 SQVTM and CDR2 ANQGSEA. V gave up 3 bases and J gave up 1 base, with 6 bases separating them. CDR3 length: 13 residues. CDR3 bases: TGCAGCGTTGATCGAATGAACACCGGGGAGCTGTTTTTT. It specifies CSVDRMNTGELFF.

This clone was detected a few times. This chain links TRBV30 with TRBJ2-1; 8 bases match TRBD2. Germline-derived CDR1 and CDR2 are GTSNPN and SVGIG (reference sequence). There are 16 residues in the CDR3. The V gene end was trimmed by 0 bases and the J gene end by 5 bases; junction bases not matched to a gene: 9. The CDR3, as DNA: TGTGCCTGGAGTGTACTCGCAGCGGGGGCCGACAATGAGCAGTTCTTC. This sequence encodes CAWSVLAAGADNEQFF.

The chain carries TRBV30 and TRBJ1-2, with a possible D match to TRBD1 (5 bases). The CDR3 contains 11 residues. Deletions cut 3 bases from V and 7 bases from J, with 9 bases between. Germline V gene data show CDR1 as GTSNPN and CDR2 as SVGIG (reference sequence). The CDR3 spells CAWSRDGGYTF. CDR3 in DNA: TGTGCCTGGAGCCGGGACGGTGGCTACACCTTC.

The sample holds a few counts of this clone. This rearrangement joins TRBV7-6 to TRBJ2-5; D possibly uses TRBD1 or TRBD2 (6 bases each). The CDR3 extends over 14 amino acids. CDR1 and CDR2 from the germline V gene are SGHVS and FNYEAQ. V was clipped by 5 bases and J by 4 bases, with 14 bases between them. The DNA of the CDR3 is TGTGCCAGCAGCCAGATGGGGGGCGGAGAGACCCAGTACTTC. Encoded protein: CASSQMGGGETQYF. The whole variable domain, remainder taken from reference TRBV7-6 and TRBJ2-5, is GAGVSQSPRYKVTKRGQDVALRCDPISGHVSLYWYRQALGQGPEFLTYFNYEAQQDKSGLPNDRFSAERPEGSISTLTIQRTEQRDSAMYRCASSQMGGGETQYFGPGTRLLVL.

V is TRBV5-6 and J is TRBJ1-2; weak D call: TRBD1 (6 bases). Germline V gene data show CDR1 as SGHDT and CDR2 as YYEEEE. The CDR3 is 14 amino acids. Trimming pared 2 bases from V and 4 bases from J, leaving 12 bases between. The chain's CDR3 is CASSLQGSSYGYTF. The CDR3 nucleotides read TGTGCCAGCAGCTTACAGGGATCCAGCTATGGCTACACCTTC.

The genes are TRBV7-8 and TRBJ2-5; 11 bases agree with TRBD2. This CDR3 contains 16 residues. CDR1 and CDR2 from the germline V gene are SGHVS and FQNEAQ. The V segment lost 5 bases and the J segment 5 bases; nucleotides outside the gene matches: 10. The CDR3 DNA reads as TGTGCCAGCAGCAAGCCCCTAGCGGGGGGTCGCGAGACCCAGTACTTC. As protein: CASSKPLAGGRETQYF.

This chain links TRBV19 with TRBJ2-2, with 9 bases lining up with TRBD1. CDR1 and CDR2 from the germline V gene are LNHDA and SQIVND (reference sequence). V trimming: 4 bases; J trimming: 6 bases; junction bases outside the gene matches: 6. CDR3 size: 15 residues. This CDR3 reads CASSTRTGVAGELFF. The CDR3 bases are TGTGCCAGTAGTACAAGGACAGGGGTAGCCGGGGAGCTGTTTTTT.

The chain couples TRBV6-1 to TRBJ2-4; 7 bases match TRBD2. Germline V gene lookup returns CDR1 MNHNS and CDR2 SASEGT. The CDR3 loop spans 15 amino acids. V dropped 6 bases and J dropped 6; count of bases not matched to a gene: 11. The CDR3 sequence is CASSQTGGSPNIQYF. CDR3 DNA sequence: TGTGCCAGCAGCCAAACGGGGGGATCCCCAAACATTCAGTACTTC.

This clone has only one observation. CDR3 in amino acids: CASILRQGHSNQPQHF. The CDR3 coding sequence is TGTGCCAGCATCTTACGACAGGGACATAGCAATCAGCCCCAGCATTTT. The chain uses TRBV27 and TRBJ1-5; 7 positions agree with TRBD1. Per the germline V gene, CDR1 is MNHEY and CDR2 is SMNVEV (reference sequence). The V gene end was trimmed by 7 bases and the J gene end by 0 bases; junction bases not matched to a gene: 9. The CDR3 runs 16 residues.

The rearrangement joins TRBV4-3 to TRBJ2-5, with 9 bases lining up with TRBD2. Germline V lookup: CDR1 LGHNA, CDR2 YSLEER. Trimming at V came to 0 bases and at J to 5 bases, leaving 7 bases not matched to a gene. This CDR3 comprises 16 residues. The CDR3 region has the DNA TGCGCCAGCAGCCAAGAATCCGGACTAGCGTACGAGACCCAGTACTTC. This gives the protein CASSQESGLAYETQYF.

V usage is TRBV6-5 and J usage is TRBJ1-1, with D unresolved. Germline V lookup: CDR1 MNHEY, CDR2 SVGAGI. The CDR3 length is 13 residues. V was clipped by 7 bases and J by 5 bases, with 14 bases between them. The CDR3 sequence: CASTTRWDTEAFF. CDR3 sequence (DNA): TGTGCCAGCACCACCAGGTGGGATACTGAAGCTTTCTTT.

This sequence joins TRBV19 and TRBJ2-1; no firm D call. The V and J ends lost 7 bases and 6 bases respectively, with 13 bases between them. Germline loops: CDR1 LNHDA, CDR2 SQIVND (reference sequence). The length of the CDR3 is 13 residues. The CDR3, as DNA: TGTGCCAGTAACTGGCGAGTGGGCAATGAGCAGTTCTTC. Translation gives CASNWRVGNEQFF.

The chain couples TRBV2 to TRBJ1-2, with a possible D match to TRBD1 (5 bases). The CDR3 sequence is 12 residues long. Per the germline V gene, CDR1 is SNHLY and CDR2 is FYNNEI. Between the trimmed V and J ends, which lost 6 bases and 4 bases, there was a span of 9 bases. The CDR3 DNA is TGTGCCAGCAGCGGACACCTCTATGGCTACACCTTC. Translated, it gives CASSGHLYGYTF. The full variable domain, rest sourced from reference TRBV2 and TRBJ1-2, is EPEVTQTPSHQVTQMGQEVILRCVPISNHLYFYWYRQILGQKVEFLVSFYNNEISEKSEIFDDQFSVERPDGSNFTLKIRSTKLEDSAMYFCASSGHLYGYTFGSGTRLTVV.

The chain has TRBV11-2 and TRBJ1-4; D might be TRBD1 (5 bases). V was cut by 6 bases and J by 0 bases, with 8 bases left in between. In germline, CDR1 is SGHAT, CDR2 FQNNGV. There are 14 residues in the CDR3. In DNA, the CDR3 is TGTGCCAGCAGTCCGACAGCAACTAATGAAAAACTGTTTTTT. Its protein product is CASSPTATNEKLFF.

Concerning this clone itself: A much larger clone is a single base away; this may be a read error. The chain couples TRBV25-1 to TRBJ2-3; D is undetermined. Trimming left V 3 bases short and J 1 base short, with 5 bases between. In germline, CDR1 is MGHDK, CDR2 SYGVNS. The CDR3 runs 13 residues. CDR3 in DNA: TGTGCCAGCAGTGAGTGGGGCACAGATACGCAGTATTTT. It is translated as CASSEWGTDTQYF.

V and J are TRBV7-2 and TRBJ2-1; D is unresolved. Germline V gives CDR1 SGHTA, CDR2 FQGNSA. The CDR3 loop spans 16 amino acids. V was shortened by 0 bases and J by 2 bases, with 11 bases between the two germline ends. The CDR3 is CASSLAQGPPYNEQFF. The CDR3 DNA reads TGTGCCAGCAGCTTAGCGCAAGGGCCTCCCTACAATGAGCAGTTCTTC.

The chain combines TRBV28 with TRBJ2-5; D is possibly TRBD1 (6 bases). Looked up from germline, CDR1 is MDHEN and CDR2 is SYDVKM. CDR3 length: 15 residues. The V and J ends lost 6 bases and 4 bases respectively, with 18 bases between them. As DNA, the CDR3 is TGTGCCAGCAGCACTACAGGGCTATCGTTAGAGACCCAGTACTTC. This encodes CASSTTGLSLETQYF.

The V and J genes are TRBV29-1 and TRBJ2-6; 7 nucleotides line up with TRBD2. V was pared by 4 bases and J by 0 bases, with 3 bases of the junction left unmatched. The CDR3 is 15 amino acids. The germline V gene encodes CDR1 SQVTM and CDR2 ANQGSEA. CDR3 sequence: CSVVGGSSGANVLTF. The DNA for the CDR3 is TGCAGCGTTGTAGGCGGGAGCTCTGGGGCCAACGTCCTGACTTTC. Using reference TRBV29-1 and TRBJ2-6 for the parts outside the CDR3, the full variable domain is SAVISQKPSRDICQRGTSLTIQCQVDSQVTMMFWYRQQPGQSLTLIATANQGSEATYESGFVIDKFPISRPNLTFSTLTVSNMSPEDSSIYLCSVVGGSSGANVLTFGAGSRLTVL.

The chain carries TRBV29-1 and TRBJ1-5; perhaps TRBD1 as D (6 bases). Between the trimmed V and J ends, which lost 4 bases and 6 bases, there was a span of 16 bases. Germline assignment: CDR1 SQVTM and CDR2 ANQGSEA. The CDR3 length is 14 residues. Written as DNA, the CDR3 is TGCAGCGTTGCTCAGGGGTTCGGGCGTCAGCCCCAGCATTTT. This translates into CSVAQGFGRQPQHF.

The chain couples TRBV14 to TRBJ2-5; tentative D call: TRBD2 (5 bases). This CDR3 comprises 15 residues. The germline CDR1 and CDR2 sequences are SGHDN and FVKESK. The V end was cut by 5 bases, the J end by 2 bases, with 15 bases between. Here the CDR3 reads CASSTVRLLQETQYF. DNA for the CDR3: TGTGCCAGCAGCACTGTGAGACTACTTCAAGAGACCCAGTACTTC.

The chain couples TRBV6-4 to TRBJ2-6; D call uncertain. With 3 bases removed from V and 2 bases from J, the gap between germline ends came to 8 bases. This CDR3 is 15 amino acids long. CDR1 and CDR2 from the germline V gene are MRHNA and SNTAGT. The CDR3 DNA reads as TGTGCCAGCAGTGATGTTGGGACTGGGGCCAACGTCCTGACTTTC. It is translated as CASSDVGTGANVLTF.

V gene TRBV27 combines with J gene TRBJ2-3; a possible D gene is TRBD1 (6 bases). The ends were cut back, 6 bases at V and 2 bases at J, with 18 bases in the middle. Germline CDR1 reads MNHEY; CDR2 reads SMNVEV (reference sequence). This CDR3 has 16 amino acids. The CDR3: CASRDLGRGDTDTQYF. The CDR3 DNA reads as TGTGCCAGCAGGGATTTGGGCAGGGGAGACACAGATACGCAGTATTTT.

This rearrangement joins TRBV18 to TRBJ2-1, with 7 bases aligning to TRBD2. The trim removed 4 bases at V and 1 base at J, leaving 4 bases unmatched. Germline V gene data show CDR1 as KGHSH and CDR2 as LQKENI. The CDR3 length is 15 residues. The CDR3 DNA is TGTGCCAGCTCACTCAAAGCGGGGTCCTACAATGAGCAGTTCTTC. Residues: CASSLKAGSYNEQFF.

V usage is TRBV4-3 and J usage is TRBJ2-2; possibly TRBD1 for D (5 bases). Trimming took 0 bases from V and 6 from J, leaving 8 bases between them. The CDR3 runs 14 residues. Germline V CDR1 and CDR2: LGHNA, YSLEER. The CDR3 DNA sequence: TGCGCCAGCAGCCAAGATCAGGGATCCGGGGAGCTGTTTTTT. This translates into CASSQDQGSGELFF.

This clone was seen just once. Other DNA sequences from this sample encode an identical CDR3 as well. The genes are TRBV29-1 and TRBJ1-2; D is uncertain. V dropped 5 bases and J dropped 6 bases, with 4 bases sitting between them. In germline, CDR1 is SQVTM, CDR2 ANQGSEA. The CDR3 runs 9 residues. CDR3 coding DNA: TGCAGCGTTTCCGATGGCTACACCTTC. Protein: CSVSDGYTF.

V and J are TRBV6-5 and TRBJ1-2; a weak D match, TRBD1 (5 bases). Germline V gene sequence: CDR1 MNHEY, CDR2 SVGAGI. The CDR3 extends over 14 amino acids. V shed 10 bases and J shed 7 bases, with 22 bases lying between them. In DNA, the CDR3 is TGTGCCACAGGAGACGAGGGGTTGGTTTCTGGCTACACCTTC. Translation: CATGDEGLVSGYTF.

This rearrangement joins TRBV4-3 to TRBJ1-5; D not certain. Trimming removed 0 bases from V and 3 bases from J, with 6 bases in between. The CDR3 is made up of 14 amino acids. The germline V gene has CDR1 LGHNA and CDR2 YSLEER. The CDR3 nucleotides read TGCGCCAGCAGCCAAGATCCCATCAATCAGCCCCAGCATTTT. Residues: CASSQDPINQPQHF.

The V and J genes are TRBV7-2 and TRBJ2-5, with 11 bases lining up with TRBD2. The CDR3 contains 16 residues. Trimming took 4 bases from V and 2 from J; bases not matched to a gene: 6. Per germline, CDR1 SGHTA and CDR2 FQGNSA. CDR3 in amino acids: CASSSRLAGPQETQYF. In DNA, the CDR3 is TGTGCCAGCAGCTCGAGACTAGCGGGGCCGCAAGAGACCCAGTACTTC. Variable domain in full (rest from reference TRBV7-2 and TRBJ2-5): GAGVSQSPSNKVTEKGKDVELRCDPISGHTALYWYRQSLGQGLEFLIYFQGNSAPDKSGLPSDRFSAERTGGSVSTLTIQRTQQEDSAVYLCASSSRLAGPQETQYFGPGTRLLVL.

Concerning this clone itself: Other DNA variants within this sample encode the same CDR3. This rearrangement joins TRBV4-3 to TRBJ1-2; a weak D match, TRBD1 (5 bases). V was shortened by 0 bases and J by 4 bases, with 6 bases between the two germline ends. The CDR3 covers 13 residues. CDR1 is LGHNA and CDR2 is YSLEER in the germline V gene. The CDR3 bases are TGCGCCAGCAGCCAAGACACAGGCTATGGCTACACCTTC. Protein: CASSQDTGYGYTF.

The rearrangement joins TRBV4-1 to TRBJ1-5; D call uncertain. V lost 3 bases and J lost 4, with 10 bases in between. This CDR3 region has 14 residues. Per germline, CDR1 MGHRA and CDR2 YSYEKL. CDR3 in amino acids: CASSHQTGNQPQHF. CDR3 sequence (DNA): TGCGCCAGCAGCCACCAGACGGGAAATCAGCCCCAGCATTTT.

The chain joins TRBV2 to TRBJ1-4; 8 bases fit TRBD1. From germline, CDR1 is SNHLY and CDR2 FYNNEI. CDR3 size: 14 residues. J lost 8 bases, V lost 3 bases, and 5 bases had no gene match. In DNA form, the CDR3 reads TGTGCCAGCAGTGAGGTGGACAGGGCCGAAAAACTGTTTTTT. Amino acid sequence: CASSEVDRAEKLFF.